This T cell receptor beta chain appears in the sequencing data of a study of cytomegalovirus exposure and HLA in healthy donors. The donors were members of the validation cohort comprising 120 subjects, separate from the roughly 670-subject first cohort. Clones were sequenced by immunoSEQ multiplex PCR, and TCRdb holds only the in-frame ones, with some missing. The table has 70,000 or so clones, approximately 94% seen once. The ends were cut back, 3 bases at V and 10 bases at J, with 12 bases in the middle. CDR1 LGHNT and CDR2 FRNRAP come from the germline V gene. The CDR3 has 12 residues. The sample taken for sequencing was PBMCs. This chain links TRBV12-5 with TRBJ1-1; D might be TRBD1 (6 bases). The TCR comes from a woman under 30 in good health and CMV-seronegative. CDR3 sequence reads: CASGLRRGGAFF. Here the CDR3 DNA reads TGTGCTAGTGGTTTAAGACGAGGGGGAGCTTTCTTT.